What follows are 31 T cell receptor beta chains derived from one specimen sequenced in a study of blood T cell repertoires in COVID-19. Profiling relied on immunoSEQ multiplex PCR, and the TCRdb table lists in-frame clones only, not all of them. The table shows about 350,000 clones, with 88% occurring only once. Sequenced input: peripheral blood. These TCRs come from a woman between 65 and 79 years old with COVID-19, enrolled during active disease.

Only one count was recorded for this clone. The chain has TRBV2 and TRBJ1-5; D perhaps matches TRBD1 (6 bases). This CDR3 comprises 15 residues. Germline V lookup: CDR1 SNHLY, CDR2 FYNNEI. V lost 2 bases, J lost 4 bases, and 12 bases lay in between. CDR3 sequence reads: CASSERGGGNQPQHF. Here the CDR3 DNA reads TGTGCCAGCAGTGAACGTGGGGGCGGGAATCAGCCCCAGCATTTT.

The rearrangement links TRBV6-5 to TRBJ2-7, with TRBD1 matching over 7 bases. Germline loops: CDR1 MNHEY, CDR2 SVGAGI. The CDR3 runs to 11 residues. Unmatched junction bases numbered 7, after V lost 6 bases and J lost 11 bases. The CDR3 DNA is TGTGCCAGCAGACACGGACAGGATGAGTACTTC. It translates to CASRHGQDEYF.

The gene calls are TRBV10-1 and TRBJ1-6, with TRBD1 matching 8 bases. V gave up 6 bases and J gave up 13 bases; unmatched junction bases: 8. Germline loops: CDR1 WNHNN, CDR2 SYGVQD (reference sequence). The CDR3 is 13 amino acids. CDR3 in amino acids: CASSDRGECPLHF. DNA for the CDR3: TGCGCCAGCAGCGACAGGGGTGAATGTCCCCTCCACTTT.

The J gene is TRBJ1-2, the V gene TRBV11-2; 8 bases map to TRBD1. Trimming took 3 bases from V and 4 from J; bases not matched to a gene: 10. The CDR3 extends over 16 amino acids. Germline V gene lookup returns CDR1 SGHAT and CDR2 FQNNGV. In DNA form, the CDR3 reads TGTGCCAGCAGCTTGGCGGGGACAGGCAGCCTCTATGGCTACACCTTC. Translation: CASSLAGTGSLYGYTF.

The chain has TRBV19 and TRBJ1-5; TRBD1 aligns across 8 bases. Germline lookup yields CDR1 LNHDA and CDR2 SQIVND (reference sequence). CDR3 length: 16 residues. Trimming cost V 5 bases and J 1 base; bases outside gene matches: 7. The CDR3 region has the DNA TGTGCCAGTAGTTCATCAGGGGGCCGGAGCAATCAGCCCCAGCATTTT. Translation gives CASSSSGGRSNQPQHF.

For the CDR3, the DNA is TGTGCCAGCAGCTTAACTGAAGGCGGGGGATACACCGGGGAGCTGTTTTTT. Residues: CASSLTEGGGYTGELFF. The gene calls are TRBV7-3 and TRBJ2-2, with 7 bases identical to TRBD2. The ends lost 0 bases at V and 3 bases at J; junction bases unmatched: 7. Germline V gene sequence: CDR1 SGHTA, CDR2 FQGTGA. The CDR3 sequence is 17 residues long. Full variable domain (outside the CDR3, taken from reference TRBV7-3 and TRBJ2-2): GAGVSQTPSNKVTEKGKYVELRCDPISGHTALYWYRQSLGQGPEFLIYFQGTGAADDSGLPNDRFFAVRPEGSVSTLKIQRTERGDSAVYLCASSLTEGGGYTGELFFGEGSRLTVL.

V and J are TRBV29-1 and TRBJ2-5; the D gene is possibly TRBD2 (6 bases). Deletions cut 5 bases from V and 0 bases from J, with 7 bases between. Germline V CDR1 and CDR2: SQVTM, ANQGSEA. The CDR3 is 12 residues long. CDR3 in amino acids: CSVRGYQETQYF. The DNA for the CDR3 is TGCAGCGTTCGGGGGTACCAAGAGACCCAGTACTTC.

Comments on this clone: In the same sample, other DNA sequences code for this CDR3. This chain uses TRBV11-2 with TRBJ1-3; D call uncertain. This CDR3 is built from 14 residues. V lost 3 bases, J lost 0 bases, and 6 bases lay in between. From germline, CDR1 is SGHAT and CDR2 FQNNGV. CDR3 protein: CASSLGGSGNTIYF. CDR3 coding DNA: TGTGCCAGCAGCTTGGGAGGCTCTGGAAACACCATATATTTT.

The chain combines TRBV5-1 with TRBJ2-2, with 9 positions matching TRBD1. Trimming cost V 2 bases and J 1 base; bases outside gene matches: 3. The CDR3 is made up of 16 amino acids. Germline CDR1 SGHRS, CDR2 YFSETQ. As DNA, the CDR3 is TGCGCCAGCAGCTTTGGGGGACAGGGGAACACCGGGGAGCTGTTTTTT. This sequence encodes CASSFGGQGNTGELFF.

This clone occurred once. The chain has TRBV7-9 and TRBJ2-7; D is perhaps TRBD1 (7 bases). In germline, CDR1 is SEHNR, CDR2 FQNEAQ (reference sequence). Deletions cut 2 bases from V and 5 bases from J, with 16 bases between. The CDR3 runs to 15 residues. CDR3 sequence reads: CASSLPEQGRHEQYF. CDR3 in DNA: TGTGCCAGCAGCTTACCGGAACAGGGGAGGCACGAGCAGTACTTC.

The rearrangement uses TRBV11-2 and TRBJ2-7; D not certain. CDR3 length equals 14 residues. Trimming removed 6 bases at V and 2 bases at J, with 14 bases between. Per the germline V gene, CDR1 is SGHAT and CDR2 is FQNNGV. Here the CDR3 DNA reads TGTGCCAGCAGGCTGGCAATCCCGCCCTACGAGCAGTACTTC. Protein: CASRLAIPPYEQYF.

The CDR3 sequence: CASRYPGTRNTGELFF. In DNA, the CDR3 is TGCGCCAGCAGGTATCCCGGGACAAGGAACACCGGGGAGCTGTTTTTT. The V gene is TRBV4-1, the J gene TRBJ2-2; possibly TRBD1 for D (6 bases). Germline V gene lookup returns CDR1 MGHRA and CDR2 YSYEKL. This CDR3 is built from 16 residues. V lost 6 bases to trimming and J lost 1 base, with 15 bases between them.

J is TRBJ2-1 and V is TRBV5-1; 12 bases line up with TRBD2. The CDR3 runs to 15 residues. Germline trimming cut 3 bases from V and 4 bases from J; bases unmatched to any gene: 2. The germline gives CDR1 SGHRS, CDR2 YFSETQ. In nucleotides, the CDR3 is TGCGCCAGCAGCTCCGGGACTAGCGGGTACAATGAGCAGTTCTTC. Translating it yields CASSSGTSGYNEQFF.

The V gene is TRBV6-2 or TRBV6-3, the J gene TRBJ1-6; D gene unclear. The V gene's germline CDR1 is MNHEY and CDR2 SVGEGT. CDR3 length: 15 residues. V dropped 1 base and J dropped 9 bases, with 13 bases sitting between them. Here the CDR3 reads CASSYYAGIGSPLHF. CDR3 DNA: TGTGCCAGCAGTTACTACGCGGGGATAGGTTCACCCCTCCACTTT.

The chain joins TRBV5-1 to TRBJ2-3; tentative D call: TRBD1 (5 bases). The CDR3 contains 15 residues. In germline, CDR1 is SGHRS, CDR2 YFSETQ. The V and J ends lost 2 bases and 2 bases respectively, with 12 bases between them. This CDR3 is CASSFLQGFTDTQYF. The CDR3 bases are TGCGCCAGCAGCTTCCTTCAGGGATTCACAGATACGCAGTATTTT.

The V call is TRBV10-3, the J call TRBJ1-2; 10 bases agree with TRBD1. The CDR3 is made up of 15 amino acids. Germline V gene lookup returns CDR1 ENHRY and CDR2 SYGVKD. V was clipped by 4 bases and J by 8 bases; unmatched bases: 10. The CDR3: CAISALTGGSSGYTF. The CDR3 bases are TGTGCCATCAGTGCTCTGACAGGGGGCAGCTCGGGCTACACCTTC.

The chain joins TRBV5-1 to TRBJ2-7; 10 bases align to TRBD1. V lost 2 bases and J lost 2; bases outside the gene matches: 1. The CDR3 runs to 14 residues. Germline loops: CDR1 SGHRS, CDR2 YFSETQ. The CDR3 region is CASSFGTGAYEQYF. In DNA form, the CDR3 reads TGCGCCAGCAGCTTCGGGACAGGGGCCTACGAGCAGTACTTC.

This clone has only a few counts. The chain links TRBV2 to TRBJ1-2; 7 bases are shared with TRBD1. The CDR3 totals 13 residues. The J segment lost 6 bases and the V segment lost 6 bases, leaving 7 bases of the junction unmatched. CDR1 SNHLY and CDR2 FYNNEI come from the germline V gene. This CDR3 reads CASSRDRIDGYTF. CDR3 sequence (DNA): TGTGCCAGCAGCCGGGACAGAATCGATGGCTACACCTTC.

The count of this clone is one. The chain couples TRBV30 to TRBJ2-7; weak D call: TRBD1 (5 bases). V was shortened by 0 bases and J by 4 bases, with 10 bases between the two germline ends. Germline V gene lookup returns CDR1 GTSNPN and CDR2 SVGIG (reference sequence). CDR3 size: 13 residues. CDR3 DNA: TGTGCCTGGAGTGTAGGACATCAATACGAGCAGTACTTC. Protein sequence: CAWSVGHQYEQYF.

The chain combines TRBV15 with TRBJ2-5; the match to TRBD1 covers 10 bases. Trimming at V came to 3 bases and at J to 4 bases, leaving 11 bases not matched to a gene. The germline CDR1 and CDR2 sequences are LNHNV and YYDKDF (reference sequence). CDR3 size: 17 residues. CDR3 in DNA: TGTGCCACCAGCAGCCCCTCCGGGACAGGGGTCAGAGAGACCCAGTACTTC. It specifies CATSSPSGTGVRETQYF.

The chain recombines TRBV4-1 with TRBJ1-1; D is unclear. The CDR3 has 15 amino acids. The V gene lost 0 bases and the J gene lost 3 bases, with 11 bases spanning the gap. Germline V CDR1 and CDR2: MGHRA, YSYEKL. The CDR3 here is CASSQDGQAYTEAFF. The DNA for the CDR3 is TGCGCCAGCAGCCAAGATGGCCAGGCTTACACTGAAGCTTTCTTT.

This clone was counted once. The DNA of the CDR3 is TGTGCCATCTCCTGGGGACAGGGGAAATATGGCACTGAAGCTTTCTTT. This encodes CAISWGQGKYGTEAFF. The chain couples TRBV28 to TRBJ1-1; 10 bases fit TRBD1. The V segment lost 10 bases and the J segment 4 bases; nucleotides outside the gene matches: 15. Germline V gene lookup returns CDR1 MDHEN and CDR2 SYDVKM. The CDR3 runs 16 residues.

V and J are TRBV5-1 and TRBJ2-7, with D possibly TRBD2 on 7 matching bases. The germline V gene has CDR1 SGHRS and CDR2 YFSETQ. The length of the CDR3 is 14 residues. Trimming took off 0 bases at V and 2 bases at J, with 9 bases between the two ends. The CDR3: CASSLGGGPYEQYF. In nucleotides, the CDR3 is TGCGCCAGCAGCTTGGGGGGGGGCCCCTACGAGCAGTACTTC.

The chain recombines TRBV29-1 with TRBJ2-3; 7 positions match TRBD1. The junction had 4 bases not matched to a gene; V was cut back by 7 bases and J by 0 bases. Germline V gives CDR1 SQVTM, CDR2 ANQGSEA. This CDR3 contains 13 residues. DNA of the CDR3: TGCAGCGCGGGACAGTCTAGCACAGATACGCAGTATTTT. It specifies CSAGQSSTDTQYF.

CDR3 region: CATSDLGLAGGLDTQYF. The CDR3 DNA reads TGTGCCACCAGTGATTTAGGACTAGCGGGGGGGTTAGATACGCAGTATTTT. The rearrangement joins TRBV24-1 to TRBJ2-3; 15 nucleotides align to TRBD2. This CDR3 is built from 17 residues. V was clipped by 1 base and J by 5 bases; unmatched bases: 3. Per germline, CDR1 KGHDR and CDR2 SFDVKD.

The V call is TRBV5-4, the J call TRBJ1-3; 10 nucleotides line up with TRBD1. The CDR3 extends over 16 amino acids. In germline, CDR1 is SGHNT, CDR2 YYREEE (reference sequence). V trimming: 4 bases; J trimming: 4 bases; junction bases outside the gene matches: 8. CDR3 in DNA: TGTGCCAGCAGCCCCCGACAGGGGGCAGGGGGAAACACCATATATTTT. Translation: CASSPRQGAGGNTIYF.

The chain is built from TRBV18 and TRBJ2-5, with D hard to call. From germline, CDR1 is KGHSH and CDR2 LQKENI. This CDR3 region has 14 residues. The V gene lost 3 bases and the J gene lost 2 bases, with 10 bases spanning the gap. CDR3 DNA sequence: TGTGCCAGCTCACCCCGAACAATTCAAGAGACCCAGTACTTC. Translating it yields CASSPRTIQETQYF.

This clone came up once. The genes are TRBV7-9 and TRBJ1-1, with a weak D call TRBD1 (6 bases). Trimming stripped 0 bases from V and 4 bases from J, with 9 bases between. The CDR3 extends over 14 amino acids. Germline assignment: CDR1 SEHNR and CDR2 FQNEAQ (reference sequence). DNA for the CDR3: TGTGCCAGCAGCTTAGCGATGACAGGCACTGAAGCTTTCTTT. Translating gives CASSLAMTGTEAFF.

The chain uses TRBV6-6 and TRBJ2-4; D uncertain. The CDR3 loop spans 13 amino acids. Per germline, CDR1 MNHNY and CDR2 SVGAGI (reference sequence). V lost 0 bases and J lost 10, with 10 bases in between. The CDR3 DNA follows: TGTGCCAGCAGTTACTCCCACGGGTCTATTCAGTACTTC. It yields the protein CASSYSHGSIQYF.

This rearrangement joins TRBV19 to TRBJ1-6; TRBD1 aligns across 8 bases. The J segment lost 7 bases and the V segment lost 10 bases, leaving 6 bases of the junction unmatched. This CDR3 has 13 residues. Germline V gives CDR1 LNHDA, CDR2 SQIVND (reference sequence). The CDR3 nucleotides read TGTGCCATTCAACAGGGGGGGAATTCACCCCTCCACTTT. Its translation is CAIQQGGNSPLHF.

The J gene is TRBJ1-5, the V gene TRBV3-1 (or the pseudogene TRBV3-2); D not certain. Trimming shortened V by 2 bases and J by 6 bases, and 11 bases separated the two germline ends. The CDR3 has 14 amino acids. From germline, CDR1 is LGHDT and CDR2 YNNKEL (reference sequence). The CDR3 reads CASSQRGPPQPQHF. For the CDR3, the DNA is TGTGCCAGCAGCCAACGGGGTCCCCCTCAGCCCCAGCATTTT.